These 28 T cell receptor beta chains share one sample of origin, sequenced in a study of blood T cell repertoires in COVID-19. The data were produced by immunoSEQ multiplex PCR, yet TCRdb's version contains in-frame clones alone and is incomplete. Among roughly 100,000 clones listed, about four fifths were seen once. Specimen: peripheral blood. The source of these receptors is a man aged 80 or over with COVID-19, enrolled during active disease.

This chain's CDR3 is CASSLNGRTNTGELFF. CDR3 nucleotides: TGTGCCAGCAGCTTAAACGGGAGAACGAACACCGGGGAGCTGTTTTTT. The chain recombines TRBV7-3 with TRBJ2-2; D perhaps matches TRBD2 (6 bases). The germline gives CDR1 SGHTA, CDR2 FQGTGA. Trimming removed 1 base from V and 0 bases from J, with 9 bases in between. The CDR3 totals 16 residues.

V usage is TRBV15 and J usage is TRBJ2-1, with TRBD2 identical over 11 bases. The CDR3 covers 14 residues. Germline CDR1 is LNHNV and CDR2 is YYDKDF (reference sequence). V was pared by 4 bases and J by 5 bases, with 1 base of the junction left unmatched. The CDR3 bases are TGTGCCACCAGCAAGGGACTAGCGGACAATGAGCAGTTCTTC. Translating it yields CATSKGLADNEQFF.

The V call is TRBV5-4, the J call TRBJ1-1, with D tentatively TRBD1 (5 bases). V was pared by 10 bases and J by 4 bases, with 23 bases between. Germline V gene data show CDR1 as SGHNT and CDR2 as YYREEE (reference sequence). The CDR3 spans 15 residues. The CDR3 is CAVKSGGWVSTEAFF. As DNA, the CDR3 is TGTGCCGTTAAAAGTGGGGGGTGGGTTAGCACTGAAGCTTTCTTT.

In its sample, this clone was seen a few times. The chain has TRBV6-5 and TRBJ2-1; tentatively, D is TRBD2 (6 bases). The CDR3 has 15 amino acids. Germline V lookup: CDR1 MNHEY, CDR2 SVGAGI. V lost 2 bases and J 2 bases, leaving 10 bases between the germline ends. CDR3 residues: CASSYLGGTYNEQFF. CDR3 bases: TGTGCCAGCAGTTACCTGGGGGGTACCTACAATGAGCAGTTCTTC.

The chain's CDR3 is CASSPSGGPDPFNNYGYTF. The CDR3 DNA reads TGCGCCAGCAGCCCGAGCGGGGGACCAGACCCTTTCAACAACTATGGCTACACCTTC. The genes are TRBV5-1 and TRBJ1-2; D may be TRBD1 (5 bases). Trimming left V 4 bases short and J 2 bases short, with 27 bases between. CDR1 and CDR2 (germline): SGHRS, YFSETQ. CDR3 size: 19 residues.

The chain has TRBV30 and TRBJ2-7; D remains unclear. The CDR3 totals 17 residues. The V and J ends lost 5 bases and 5 bases respectively, with 28 bases between them. Germline CDR1 reads GTSNPN; CDR2 reads SVGIG (reference sequence). CDR3 loop: CAWRGPDASSIQDEQYF. In nucleotides, the CDR3 is TGTGCCTGGCGAGGACCCGACGCTAGTAGTATTCAAGACGAGCAGTACTTC.

The chain recombines TRBV7-7 with TRBJ2-5; 12 nucleotides match TRBD2. The CDR3 covers 14 residues. Germline V gives CDR1 SSHAT, CDR2 FNYEAQ (reference sequence). In nucleotides, the CDR3 is TGTGCTAGCTCTAGCGGGGGGGGACAAGAGACCCAGTACTTC. Its translation: CASSSGGGQETQYF.

The genes are TRBV10-2 and TRBJ2-6; 7 nucleotides align to TRBD1. V was clipped by 6 bases and J by 0 bases; unmatched bases: 5. The CDR3 loop spans 16 amino acids. Germline CDR1 and CDR2: WSHSY and SAAADI. The CDR3 is CASSGTATSGANVLTF. CDR3 coding DNA: TGCGCCAGCAGCGGGACAGCTACCTCTGGGGCCAACGTCCTGACTTTC.

The rearrangement uses TRBV29-1 and TRBJ2-3; D possibly corresponds to TRBD1 (6 bases). The CDR3 covers 16 residues. The V end lost 4 bases, the J end lost 0 bases, and 17 bases lay between the germline ends. Per the germline V gene, CDR1 is SQVTM and CDR2 is ANQGSEA. The CDR3, as DNA: TGCAGCGTTGGGGGCAGGGGTTTCACTAGCACAGATACGCAGTATTTT. Translated, it gives CSVGGRGFTSTDTQYF.

The gene calls are TRBV29-1 and TRBJ2-1; 9 bases fit TRBD2. The length of the CDR3 is 15 residues. Unmatched junction bases numbered 8, after V lost 2 bases and J lost 6 bases. Germline V gene lookup returns CDR1 SQVTM and CDR2 ANQGSEA. The CDR3: CSVESTGTSINEQFF. The CDR3 DNA follows: TGCAGCGTTGAATCGACCGGGACTAGCATCAATGAGCAGTTCTTC.

This clone was detected only a few times. The chain uses TRBV15 and TRBJ2-7; 11 bases match TRBD2. Germline V gene sequence: CDR1 LNHNV, CDR2 YYDKDF (reference sequence). J was trimmed by 0 bases and V by 1 base; bases with no gene match: 8. The CDR3 is 18 residues long. The CDR3 sequence: CATSRGKASGGSSYEQYF. The CDR3 DNA reads TGTGCCACCAGCAGAGGAAAAGCTAGCGGGGGGAGCTCCTACGAGCAGTACTTC.

The table lists this clone with a count of one. This chain joins TRBV6-5 and TRBJ2-4; D unresolved. V was cut by 6 bases and J by 0 bases, with 3 bases left in between. Germline CDR1 reads MNHEY; CDR2 reads SVGAGI. This CDR3 spans 12 amino acids. CDR3 sequence: CASSIAKNIQYF. DNA of the CDR3: TGTGCCAGCAGCATAGCCAAAAACATTCAGTACTTC.

V and J are TRBV19 and TRBJ1-3; D uncertain. Per the germline V gene, CDR1 is LNHDA and CDR2 is SQIVND (reference sequence). CDR3 size: 16 residues. The V and J ends lost 5 bases and 2 bases respectively, with 16 bases between them. The CDR3 sequence: CASSRTGTQPGNTIYF. CDR3 nucleotide sequence: TGTGCCAGTAGTCGGACGGGAACCCAACCTGGAAACACCATATATTTT.

J is TRBJ1-2 and V is TRBV29-1, with TRBD1 matching over 10 bases. The V gene end was trimmed by 1 base and the J gene end by 2 bases; junction bases not matched to a gene: 1. This CDR3 comprises 14 residues. Germline V gene lookup returns CDR1 SQVTM and CDR2 ANQGSEA. The CDR3 DNA is TGCAGCGTTGAAGTGGGACAGGGGAACTATGGCTACACCTTC. It yields the protein CSVEVGQGNYGYTF.

This chain joins TRBV7-2 and TRBJ2-3, with 8 nucleotides matching TRBD2. CDR3 length equals 17 residues. The ends lost 3 bases at V and 0 bases at J; junction bases unmatched: 8. Germline V gene lookup returns CDR1 SGHTA and CDR2 FQGNSA. The CDR3 DNA sequence: TGTGCCAGCAGCTTCCAAGCAGCGGGAGATAGCACAGATACGCAGTATTTT. Amino acids: CASSFQAAGDSTDTQYF.

The J gene is TRBJ2-5, the V gene TRBV10-3; TRBD2 is a possible D gene (5 bases). V was trimmed by 5 bases and J by 5 bases, leaving 12 bases between them. Germline CDR1 is ENHRY and CDR2 is SYGVKD. The CDR3 is 13 residues long. As DNA, the CDR3 is TGTGCCATCAGTAATACCGGCGGGGAGACCCAGTACTTC. It encodes CAISNTGGETQYF.

The J gene is TRBJ1-6, the V gene TRBV4-3, with a tentative D call TRBD1 (6 bases). CDR1 and CDR2 from the germline V gene are LGHNA and YSLEER. Trimming stripped 3 bases from V and 9 bases from J, with 15 bases between. This CDR3 is built from 15 residues. The chain's CDR3 is CASSQSTGRVSPLHF. In DNA, the CDR3 is TGCGCCAGCAGCCAGAGTACAGGGCGGGTTTCACCCCTCCACTTT.

The chain has TRBV3-1 (or the pseudogene TRBV3-2) and TRBJ2-1; D remains unclear. Germline V gene sequence: CDR1 LGHDT, CDR2 YNNKEL (reference sequence). V dropped 0 bases and J dropped 2 bases, with 8 bases sitting between them. This CDR3 has 15 residues. CDR3 bases: TGTGCCAGCAGCCAAGAACGAACAACCTACAATGAGCAGTTCTTC. Translating gives CASSQERTTYNEQFF.

This chain joins TRBV19 and TRBJ1-6; possibly TRBD1 for D (5 bases). This CDR3 contains 14 residues. The V gene's germline CDR1 is LNHDA and CDR2 SQIVND (reference sequence). Deletions cut 5 bases from V and 7 bases from J, with 12 bases between. CDR3 DNA: TGTGCCAGTAGTCTGCAGGGAGGGAATTCACCCCTCCACTTT. It encodes CASSLQGGNSPLHF.

The chain links TRBV6-5 to TRBJ2-2; D is uncertain. V lost 4 bases to trimming and J lost 4 bases, with 7 bases between them. The V gene's germline CDR1 is MNHEY and CDR2 SVGAGI. CDR3 length equals 13 residues. The CDR3 is CASSSLGTGELFF. The CDR3 coding sequence is TGTGCCAGCAGTTCGCTAGGCACCGGGGAGCTGTTTTTT.

The chain links TRBV5-1 to TRBJ1-5; D possibly corresponds to TRBD1 (6 bases). Per germline, CDR1 SGHRS and CDR2 YFSETQ. Trimming stripped 0 bases from V and 4 bases from J, with 11 bases between. This CDR3 region has 15 residues. The CDR3 nucleotides read TGCGCCAGCAGCTTGGGGACAGATTCTAATCAGCCCCAGCATTTT. Translation gives CASSLGTDSNQPQHF.

The gene calls are TRBV4-3 and TRBJ2-2, with D possibly being TRBD2 (6 bases). Germline V gene sequence: CDR1 LGHNA, CDR2 YSLEER. Trimming cost V 0 bases and J 6 bases, with 11 bases left between them. The CDR3 is made up of 15 amino acids. The CDR3 sequence is CASSQERLAPGELFF. The CDR3, as DNA: TGCGCCAGCAGCCAAGAAAGGCTAGCGCCCGGGGAGCTGTTTTTT.

The gene calls are TRBV19 and TRBJ2-7, with TRBD1 identical over 8 bases. The J segment lost 2 bases and the V segment lost 8 bases, leaving 8 bases of the junction unmatched. Germline assignment: CDR1 LNHDA and CDR2 SQIVND (reference sequence). The CDR3 spans 14 residues. CDR3 DNA: TGTGCCAGTCTCGGGGGCAGGGGGCCCTACGAGCAGTACTTC. Protein product: CASLGGRGPYEQYF. Complete variable domain (other parts from reference TRBV19 and TRBJ2-7): DGGITQSPKYLFRKEGQNVTLSCEQNLNHDAMYWYRQDPGQGLRLIYYSQIVNDFQKGDIAEGYSVSREKKESFPLTVTSAQKNPTAFYLCASLGGRGPYEQYFGPGTRLTVT.

The chain recombines TRBV11-2 with TRBJ1-1; the match to TRBD1 covers 9 bases. This CDR3 contains 19 residues. V was clipped by 3 bases and J by 2 bases; unmatched bases: 16. The germline CDR1 and CDR2 sequences are SGHAT and FQNNGV. CDR3 in DNA: TGTGCCAGCAGCTTCCCAACTGGGACAGGGAATAGGAGAAACACTGAAGCTTTCTTT. Protein product: CASSFPTGTGNRRNTEAFF.

The chain joins TRBV30 to TRBJ2-7; 8 bases are shared with TRBD1. The CDR3 sequence is 13 residues long. CDR1 GTSNPN and CDR2 SVGIG come from the germline V gene (reference sequence). The V segment lost 2 bases and the J segment 3 bases; nucleotides outside the gene matches: 3. The DNA of the CDR3 is TGTGCCTGGAGTCCGGACAGGGACTACGAGCAGTACTTC. This translates into CAWSPDRDYEQYF. Full variable domain (rest looked up from reference TRBV30 and TRBJ2-7): SQTIHQWPATLVQPVGSPLSLECTVEGTSNPNLYWYRQAAGRGLQLLFYSVGIGQISSEVPQNLSASRPQDRQFILSSKKLLLSDSGFYLCAWSPDRDYEQYFGPGTRLTVT.

The V gene is TRBV7-3, the J gene TRBJ2-2; 7 bases fit TRBD1. Trimming removed 2 bases from V and 7 bases from J; junction bases left unmatched: 4. The germline CDR1 and CDR2 sequences are SGHTA and FQGTGA. CDR3 size: 14 residues. CDR3 sequence (DNA): TGTGCCAGCAGCTTAGACAGGGTGGACGGGGAGCTGTTTTTT. Amino acids: CASSLDRVDGELFF.

This chain uses TRBV11-2 with TRBJ2-5; 8 positions match TRBD1. From germline, CDR1 is SGHAT and CDR2 FQNNGV. This CDR3 has 15 residues. The J segment lost 2 bases and the V segment lost 5 bases, leaving 7 bases of the junction unmatched. The DNA of the CDR3 is TGTGCCAGCAGCATCGGACAGGGAATACAAGAGACCCAGTACTTC. Amino acid sequence: CASSIGQGIQETQYF.

This chain uses TRBV19 with TRBJ1-3; tentatively, D is TRBD1 (5 bases). CDR1 is LNHDA, CDR2 SQIVND, per germline (reference sequence). The CDR3 has 16 residues. Trimming stripped 5 bases from V and 2 bases from J, with 16 bases between. In nucleotides, the CDR3 is TGTGCCAGTAGTCCCAATCCAGGGTTTCCTGGAAACACCATATATTTT. Amino acid sequence: CASSPNPGFPGNTIYF.